This T cell receptor beta chain was sequenced in a study of blood T cells in healthy people across ages (dated by TCRdb to between 2014 and 2017). Regarding the study in general: In model experiments, template switching captured roughly one uniquely barcoded TCR beta cDNA molecule for every two T cells. To track age-related changes in TCR beta repertoire diversity, the study relied on deep sequencing normalized with unique cDNA molecular identifiers. The donors were divided into four age groups: young (average approximately 17 years), middle-aged (approximately 39), aged (about 60) and long-lived (about 84). Donors of different ages were randomly distributed across sequencing lanes to avoid experimental bias. For two donors (one aged 18 to 29 and one aged 80 or older), the study analyzed two additional independent replicas of 1 million unique cDNA reads from the same blood draw.

Ends trimmed: V by 5 bases, J by 5 bases; bases unmatched to a gene: 7. Taken from the germline V gene, the CDR1 and CDR2 loops are MNHNS and SASEGT. Measured from the cysteine to the phenylalanine, the CDR3 is 15 residues long. The kept DNA is CDR3 alone, 45 bases in frame from the first base. Broader findings and caveats from the paper: Observed TCR beta diversity per million T cells fell roughly linearly with age, and a significant reduction was already apparent by age about 43. The long-lived group showed more naive CD4+ T cells, fewer expanded clones and increased TCR diversity than the aged group, suggesting age selection. A strong correlation was found between observed TCR beta diversity and the percentage of naive T cells measured by flow cytometry. Estimates of total diversity based on one million sequenced T cells were considered lower bounds and underestimates. Conclusive comparison of naive and antigen-experienced compartments was prevented by the profiling of bulk unsorted PBMCs. Donor CMV infection status was unknown, potentially confounding age-related changes in expanded clonotypes.

Details on this clonotype: Its antigen target is currently unknown. No quality values exist for individual bases; no much larger clone is one base distant.

Donors were 40 or so systemically healthy Caucasian individuals from Russia aged roughly 6 to 90 years. Each donor gave 9 to 10 milliliters of peripheral blood, collected into EDTA-treated Vacutainer tubes. Ficoll-Paque density-gradient centrifugation was used to isolate PBMCs, with at least 6.5 million per sample. Trizol reagent was used to extract total RNA from the PBMCs, yielding at least 5.5 micrograms per sample. For every donor, an aliquot of PBMCs went through flow cytometry to measure the percentages of naive CD45RAhigh/CD27high T cells. The library was produced with 5' RACE. Instrument on record: Illumina HiSeq 2500. A second roughly 6 to 11 cycle PCR used a sample-barcoded 5' primer and a J-beta primer mix. Each TCR beta cDNA molecule received a unique molecular identifier from a template-switch 5' adaptor carrying 12 random nucleotides. At least 2.5 million CDR3-containing paired-end reads were obtained from each sample. First-strand cDNA synthesis was performed from all RNA using the Mint cDNA synthesis kit, with priming by a TRBC-specific oligonucleotide. All cDNA was treated with uracil-DNA glycosylase and then went through a first 18-cycle PCR with the universal primers M1SS and BC2_uni_R. Turning to the authors' computational methods: For normalization, 1 million high-quality reads were randomly selected from each sample, with every read carrying a distinct molecular identifier. Reads with shared molecular identifiers were discarded instead of being binned into consensus sequences. CDR3 identification, clonotype clustering and error correction used MiTCR with a Q25 quality threshold and the strictest error-elimination algorithm. A nonparametric unseen species model with Euler transformation was used to estimate lower-bound total TCR beta diversity. Clones were called with MiXCR by TCRdb after fastp trimmed the public reads at Q25, and only in-frame beta chains were retained. When rows share a CDR3 protein, they turn into one entry using the most common DNA and genes. What appears here as the V and J calls and clone size reflects TCRdb's work, not the paper's. The sample contains around 870,000 distinct CDR3 sequences, more than 25% of them found a single time. The biggest ten clones account for 15% to 20% of the sample.

The rearranged chain carries TRBV6-1 and TRBJ1-1, with TRBD1 matching 11 junction bases. The specimen sequenced was blood. This clonotype was sampled from a woman older than 75 in good health. The DNA is TGTGCCAGCAGTCAACGGACAGGGGGCGCGACTGAAGCTTTCTTT. Translated, it gives CASSQRTGGATEAFF.